This T cell receptor beta chain was sequenced in a study of CD8 T cells in Susac syndrome. A word on this clonotype: The antigen is not known.

TCR beta was sequenced from blood CD8+ and CD4+ T cells. Through negative isolation, CD4+ and CD8+ T cells were obtained, while TEMRA cells were enriched using FACS. The CDR3 consists of 21 residues. After removal of 2 bases from V and 7 bases from J, the junction contained 26 bases not matched to a gene. Germline lookup yields CDR1 MNHEY and CDR2 SVGEGT. Random hexamers were used to reverse transcribe about 0.45 to 1 ug of RNA. Amplification of TCR beta CDR3 was carried out by immunoSEQ multiplex PCR, which covered 54 Vbeta and 13 Jbeta segments. One entry per CDR3 protein results from TCRdb running MiXCR on the immunoSEQ multiplex PCR reads. Of almost 450,000 distinct CDR3 sequences listed, more than 80% are singletons. General study results and limits: A relatively small number of individuals underwent TCR sequencing and HLA analysis.

The V call is TRBV6-2 or TRBV6-3, the J call TRBJ1-3; 7 nucleotides match TRBD1. The sequence was collected from a human donor with multiple sclerosis. Sequenced: CD8+ T cells from PBMCs. The CDR3 protein is CASSYTYPGQSVLARVNTIYF. The CDR3 DNA reads as TGTGCCAGCAGTTACACTTACCCGGGACAGTCCGTCCTCGCCCGTGTCAACACCATATATTTT.